This entry lists 21 T cell receptor beta chains sequenced from one sample in a study of beta chain features in type 1 diabetes. The study's findings and limits: Across all four CD4+ subsets, people with type 1 diabetes showed modestly shorter TCRB CDR3s.

Sequencing targeted expressed TCRB transcripts, as all isolated RNA had been reverse transcribed. Using immunoSEQ multiplex PCR, the repertoire was profiled, and TCRdb retains in-frame clones only, with some absent. The sample has 630,000 or so clones, roughly an eighth seen once. Their target antigens are unknown. What was sequenced was naive CD4+ T cells from blood. These receptors came from a man aged 18 to 29 with type 1 diabetes.

The chain couples TRBV6-5 to TRBJ2-7; 10 bases are shared with TRBD1. V lost 0 bases, J lost 0 bases, and 2 bases stayed unmatched. The germline CDR1 and CDR2 sequences are MNHEY and SVGAGI. This CDR3 is 16 amino acids long. Here the CDR3 reads CASSYSRTGGSYEQYF. Written as DNA, the CDR3 is TGTGCCAGCAGTTACTCGAGGACAGGGGGCTCCTACGAGCAGTACTTC.

This chain connects TRBV15 to TRBJ2-5, with unresolved D. The V and J ends lost 0 bases and 1 base respectively, with 9 bases between them. The germline V gene has CDR1 LNHNV and CDR2 YYDKDF (reference sequence). There are 15 residues in the CDR3. Here the CDR3 reads CATSRDRQLQETQYF. DNA for the CDR3: TGTGCCACCAGCAGAGATAGGCAGCTCCAAGAGACCCAGTACTTC.

This rearrangement joins TRBV6-5 to TRBJ1-1; perhaps TRBD1 as D (6 bases). The CDR3 has 12 residues. V was cut by 7 bases and J by 6 bases, with 12 bases left in between. Germline V CDR1 and CDR2: MNHEY, SVGAGI. CDR3 in DNA: TGTGCCAGCACCCAAAGGGGGGCTGAAGCTTTCTTT. Translation: CASTQRGAEAFF.

This clone was seen more than once but under ten times. The chain carries TRBV2 and TRBJ1-1; no reliable D call. V lost 8 bases, J lost 0 bases, and 13 bases lay in between. The CDR3 consists of 14 residues. In germline, CDR1 is SNHLY, CDR2 FYNNEI. This chain's CDR3 is CASRRETMNTEAFF. For the CDR3, the DNA is TGTGCCAGCCGGAGAGAGACCATGAACACTGAAGCTTTCTTT.

The chain recombines TRBV14 with TRBJ1-2; D unresolved. In germline, CDR1 is SGHDN, CDR2 FVKESK. The CDR3 is 13 amino acids. Trimming shortened V by 0 bases and J by 8 bases, and 10 bases separated the two germline ends. In DNA form, the CDR3 reads TGTGCCAGCAGCCAAGAAACACGGCGGGGCTACACCTTC. Residues: CASSQETRRGYTF.

This clone came up a few times. The chain uses TRBV29-1 and TRBJ1-5; D gene uncertain. The germline V gene encodes CDR1 SQVTM and CDR2 ANQGSEA. This CDR3 has 13 residues. Trimming pared 7 bases from V and 6 bases from J, leaving 16 bases between. The CDR3 region has the DNA TGCAGCGCCACTGGGAGAAAGGGTCAGCCCCAGCATTTT. This gives the protein CSATGRKGQPQHF.

The J gene is TRBJ2-7, the V gene TRBV4-2; a possible D gene is TRBD2 (6 bases). The CDR3 runs to 14 residues. Germline CDR1 and CDR2: LGHNA and YNFKEQ. Trimming cost V 1 base and J 4 bases, with 11 bases left between them. CDR3 nucleotides: TGTGCCAGCAGCCAAGGACGGGAGAGATACGAGCAGTACTTC. It yields the protein CASSQGRERYEQYF.

This clone was observed a few times. The same CDR3 can be traced to other DNA sequences in this sample. The chain has TRBV2 and TRBJ1-1, with D possibly being TRBD1 (6 bases). There are 13 residues in the CDR3. V was trimmed by 4 bases and J by 1 base, leaving 7 bases between them. CDR1 is SNHLY and CDR2 is FYNNEI in the germline V gene. CDR3: CASSAQGNTEAFF. CDR3 nucleotides: TGTGCCAGCAGTGCACAGGGGAACACTGAAGCTTTCTTT.

CDR3 protein: CASRDRGARNEQFF. The DNA for the CDR3 is TGTGCCAGCAGGGACCGAGGGGCACGGAATGAGCAGTTCTTC. This sequence joins TRBV7-2 and TRBJ2-1; D may correspond to TRBD1 or TRBD2 (5 bases each). From germline, CDR1 is SGHTA and CDR2 FQGNSA. The CDR3 consists of 14 residues. V was trimmed by 6 bases and J by 7 bases, leaving 16 bases between them.

This clone has more than one count but fewer than ten. This chain joins TRBV30 and TRBJ2-3; 7 positions match TRBD1. The germline CDR1 and CDR2 sequences are GTSNPN and SVGIG (reference sequence). After removal of 7 bases from V and 2 bases from J, the junction contained 6 bases not matched to a gene. The CDR3 length is 13 residues. CDR3 in amino acids: CALDRENTDTQYF. The CDR3 region has the DNA TGTGCCTTAGACAGGGAAAACACAGATACGCAGTATTTT.

The rearrangement uses TRBV27 and TRBJ1-2, with 7 bases identical to TRBD1. The ends lost 3 bases at V and 4 bases at J; junction bases unmatched: 2. Per the germline V gene, CDR1 is MNHEY and CDR2 is SMNVEV (reference sequence). The CDR3 is 13 amino acids. The CDR3 DNA reads TGTGCCAGCAGTTTCTCAGGGGGCTATGGCTACACCTTC. Amino acids: CASSFSGGYGYTF.

The chain is built from TRBV18 and TRBJ2-5; 9 nucleotides match TRBD1. Germline assignment: CDR1 KGHSH and CDR2 LQKENI. CDR3 length equals 16 residues. Trimming cost V 4 bases and J 5 bases; bases outside gene matches: 11. The CDR3 DNA follows: TGTGCCAGCTCACGACAAGGAGGGACAGGGCAGGAGACCCAGTACTTC. Translating it yields CASSRQGGTGQETQYF.

The V and J genes are TRBV6-1 and TRBJ1-5; D is uncertain. Germline CDR1 reads MNHNS; CDR2 reads SASEGT. Trimming cost V 6 bases and J 5 bases, with 11 bases left between them. This CDR3 comprises 13 residues. DNA of the CDR3: TGTGCCAGCAGGGAAAATCGGGATCAGCCCCAGCATTTT. This sequence encodes CASRENRDQPQHF.

This clone was detected a few times. The CDR3 DNA is TGTGCCAGCAGTACCCACGGGGGGGCCCAAGAGACCCAGTACTTC. This gives the protein CASSTHGGAQETQYF. The chain uses TRBV28 and TRBJ2-5; TRBD2 matches 8 bases. Germline loops: CDR1 MDHEN, CDR2 SYDVKM. The length of the CDR3 is 15 residues. The trim removed 5 bases at V and 1 base at J, leaving 6 bases unmatched.

This clone was counted only a few times. V and J are TRBV7-9 and TRBJ1-1; TRBD1 agrees at 7 bases. This CDR3 is built from 14 residues. CDR1 is SEHNR, CDR2 FQNEAQ, per germline (reference sequence). V dropped 5 bases and J dropped 0; count of bases not matched to a gene: 3. The CDR3 sequence is CASSQQGLNTEAFF. The DNA of the CDR3 is TGTGCCAGCAGCCAACAGGGGTTGAACACTGAAGCTTTCTTT.

The chain links TRBV4-3 to TRBJ2-1; 10 bases fit TRBD1. CDR1 is LGHNA, CDR2 YSLEER, per germline. This CDR3 comprises 17 residues. The trim removed 2 bases at V and 8 bases at J, leaving 12 bases unmatched. CDR3 in DNA: TGCGCCAGCAGCCAATCCATAGGGACAGGGGCTAGGGATGAGCAGTTCTTC. This encodes CASSQSIGTGARDEQFF.

V and J are TRBV7-9 and TRBJ2-7; TRBD2 matches 14 bases. The germline CDR1 and CDR2 sequences are SEHNR and FQNEAQ (reference sequence). The CDR3 spans 17 residues. After removal of 8 bases from V and 3 bases from J, the junction contained 12 bases not matched to a gene. The CDR3 sequence is CASSPGLAGAAYYEQYF. The CDR3 coding sequence is TGTGCCAGCTCCCCGGGACTAGCGGGAGCAGCCTACTACGAGCAGTACTTC.

The chain joins TRBV30 to TRBJ2-3; TRBD2 matches at 10 bases. The germline V gene has CDR1 GTSNPN and CDR2 SVGIG (reference sequence). The length of the CDR3 is 15 residues. The trim removed 1 base at V and 2 bases at J, leaving 3 bases unmatched. The CDR3 reads CAWSERGGYTDTQYF. CDR3 sequence (DNA): TGTGCCTGGAGTGAGCGGGGGGGCTACACAGATACGCAGTATTTT.

The chain uses TRBV30 and TRBJ2-7; 7 bases agree with TRBD1. CDR1 and CDR2 (germline): GTSNPN, SVGIG (reference sequence). The trim removed 7 bases at V and 0 bases at J, leaving 6 bases unmatched. The CDR3 length is 13 residues. The CDR3 DNA reads as TGTGCCTCCACGGACAGGAGCTCCTACGAGCAGTACTTC. Its translation is CASTDRSSYEQYF. Variable domain in full (rest from reference TRBV30 and TRBJ2-7): SQTIHQWPATLVQPVGSPLSLECTVEGTSNPNLYWYRQAAGRGLQLLFYSVGIGQISSEVPQNLSASRPQDRQFILSSKKLLLSDSGFYLCASTDRSSYEQYFGPGTRLTVT.

This clone appeared many times. The V call is TRBV28, the J call TRBJ2-6; 8 positions match TRBD1. V lost 6 bases, J lost 2 bases, and 6 bases stayed unmatched. Germline V CDR1 and CDR2: MDHEN, SYDVKM. This CDR3 region has 16 residues. In DNA form, the CDR3 reads TGTGCCAGCAGGACCGGACAGGGAGCTGGGGCCAACGTCCTGACTTTC. It yields the protein CASRTGQGAGANVLTF.

This clone was found a few times. The chain links TRBV29-1 to TRBJ2-7; the match to TRBD1 covers 9 bases. This CDR3 spans 14 amino acids. The J segment lost 3 bases and the V segment lost 4 bases, leaving 7 bases of the junction unmatched. Germline V gene lookup returns CDR1 SQVTM and CDR2 ANQGSEA. The CDR3 DNA follows: TGCAGCGTTGCCGGGACAGGGTCCCTCTACGAGCAGTACTTC. Translation: CSVAGTGSLYEQYF.